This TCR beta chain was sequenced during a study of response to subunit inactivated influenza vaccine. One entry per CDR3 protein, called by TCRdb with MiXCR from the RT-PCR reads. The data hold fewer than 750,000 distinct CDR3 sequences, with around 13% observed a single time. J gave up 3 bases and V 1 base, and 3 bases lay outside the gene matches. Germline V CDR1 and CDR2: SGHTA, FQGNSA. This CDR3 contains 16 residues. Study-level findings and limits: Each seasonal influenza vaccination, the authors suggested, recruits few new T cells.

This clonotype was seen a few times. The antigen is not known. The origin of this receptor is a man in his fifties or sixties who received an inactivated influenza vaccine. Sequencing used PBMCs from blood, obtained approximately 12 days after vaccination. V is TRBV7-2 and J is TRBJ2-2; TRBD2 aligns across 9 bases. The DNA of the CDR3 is TGTGCCAGCAGCTTAGTAGCGGGAGTGGACACCGGGGAGCTGTTTTTT. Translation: CASSLVAGVDTGELFF.